The 16 T cell receptor beta chains below were found in one sample sequenced in a study of blood T cells in healthy people across ages. Alongside a J-beta primer mix, a sample-barcoded 5' primer served in a second PCR lasting about 7 to 12 cycles. One entry per CDR3 protein results from TCRdb running MiXCR on the 5' RACE reads. This table has about 730,000 distinct CDR3 sequences, roughly 43% appearing once. What was sequenced was blood. These receptors all stem from a woman aged 55 to 70 in good health.

V usage is TRBV7-8 and J usage is TRBJ2-4; D is uncertain. The V end lost 1 base, the J end lost 0 bases, and 1 base lay between the germline ends. There are 13 residues in the CDR3. Per the germline V gene, CDR1 is SGHVS and CDR2 is FQNEAQ. As DNA, the CDR3 is TGTGCCAGCAGCTTAGGAGCCAAAAACATTCAGTACTTC. This sequence encodes CASSLGAKNIQYF. The variable domain in full, with the rest retrieved from reference TRBV7-8 and TRBJ2-4, is GAGVSQSPRYKVAKRGQDVALRCDPISGHVSLFWYQQALGQGPEFLTYFQNEAQLDKSGLPSDRFFAERPEGSVSTLKIQRTQQEDSAVYLCASSLGAKNIQYFGAGTRLSVL.

The rearrangement uses TRBV29-1 and TRBJ2-1; D is unclear. The CDR3 spans 15 residues. The V and J ends lost 4 bases and 10 bases respectively, with 23 bases between them. From germline, CDR1 is SQVTM and CDR2 ANQGSEA. Here the CDR3 DNA reads TGCAGCGTTGTCGGTTTGGCAGCCCAAGTTGGGGAGCAGTTCTTC. Protein sequence: CSVVGLAAQVGEQFF.

In this sample, this clonotype turned up a few times. The chain has TRBV29-1 and TRBJ2-1; 10 nucleotides match TRBD2. The CDR3 contains 12 residues. The V and J ends lost 6 bases and 10 bases, in that order; junction bases with no gene match: 6. Germline CDR1 SQVTM, CDR2 ANQGSEA. The CDR3 DNA sequence: TGCAGCGTGCTGACAGCGGGGGGGGAGCAGTTCTTC. Its translation: CSVLTAGGEQFF.

V usage is TRBV5-1 and J usage is TRBJ2-3, with 7 bases lining up with TRBD1. Trimming removed 1 base from V and 6 bases from J; junction bases left unmatched: 5. The CDR3 contains 14 residues. Per germline, CDR1 SGHRS and CDR2 YFSETQ. In DNA form, the CDR3 reads TGCGCCAGCAGCTTGAAGGGACAGTCGGATACGCAGTATTTT. Translating it yields CASSLKGQSDTQYF. The entire variable domain, with the rest obtained from reference TRBV5-1 and TRBJ2-3, is as follows: KAGVTQTPRYLIKTRGQQVTLSCSPISGHRSVSWYQQTPGQGLQFLFEYFSETQRNKGNFPGRFSGRQFSNSRSEMNVSTLELGDSALYLCASSLKGQSDTQYFGPGTRLTVL.

A few counts support this clonotype. The chain couples TRBV20-1 to TRBJ2-1; TRBD2 aligns across 9 bases. Germline V CDR1 and CDR2: DFQATT, SNEGSKA (reference sequence). V shed 3 bases and J 9 bases; nucleotides not matched to a gene: 12. The CDR3 spans 15 residues. The DNA of the CDR3 is TGCAGTGCTAGGTTTCCGGGACTAGCCGTGTTTGAGCAGTTCTTC. Amino acids: CSARFPGLAVFEQFF.

Concerning this clonotype: The junction does not match germline at one end; this may be a read error. The chain has TRBV20-1 and TRBJ2-7; 11 bases line up with TRBD2. Per germline, CDR1 DFQATT and CDR2 SNEGSKA (reference sequence). This CDR3 spans 16 amino acids. The CDR3 is CSAGGRLAGGSYGQYF. In DNA form, the CDR3 reads TGCAGTGCTGGGGGACGGCTAGCGGGAGGTTCCTACGGGCAGTACTTC.

The chain links TRBV5-5 to TRBJ1-5, with D unresolved. This CDR3 is built from 14 residues. Between the trimmed V and J ends, which lost 4 bases and 0 bases, there was a span of 8 bases. Germline lookup yields CDR1 SGHKS and CDR2 YYEKEE (reference sequence). The CDR3 here is CASSPINSNQPQHF. As DNA, the CDR3 is TGTGCCAGCAGCCCGATAAATAGCAATCAGCCCCAGCATTTT. Full variable domain (rest looked up from reference TRBV5-5 and TRBJ1-5): DAGVTQSPTHLIKTRGQQVTLRCSPISGHKSVSWYQQVLGQGPQFIFQYYEKEERGRGNFPDRFSARQFPNYSSELNVNALLLGDSALYLCASSPINSNQPQHFGDGTRLSIL.

V gene TRBV3-1 combines with J gene TRBJ2-1; D is uncertain. V lost 0 bases to trimming and J lost 2 bases, with 8 bases between them. In germline, CDR1 is LGHDT, CDR2 YNNKEL (reference sequence). The CDR3 length is 15 residues. The CDR3 sequence: CASSQDVGPYNEQFF. Here the CDR3 DNA reads TGTGCCAGCAGCCAAGATGTAGGACCCTACAATGAGCAGTTCTTC.

This clonotype has just a few counts. V is TRBV7-8 and J is TRBJ2-5, with D hard to call. CDR3 length: 13 residues. V lost 4 bases and J lost 2, with 8 bases in between. Germline V CDR1 and CDR2: SGHVS, FQNEAQ. The CDR3 DNA sequence: TGTGCCAGCAGCTACTACACACAAGAGACCCAGTACTTC. Encoded protein: CASSYYTQETQYF.

This clonotype was seen a few times. The gene calls are TRBV11-1 and TRBJ1-5; D remains unclear. CDR1 and CDR2 (germline): SGHAT, FQDESV (reference sequence). The CDR3 covers 13 residues. V was clipped by 2 bases and J by 4 bases, with 6 bases between them. CDR3 DNA: TGTGCCAGCAGCTTACGGGAAAATCAGCCCCAGCATTTT. Amino acid sequence: CASSLRENQPQHF.

CDR3 sequence reads: CASRLDRHEQYF. The CDR3 DNA reads as TGTGCCAGCAGACTGGACAGGCACGAGCAGTACTTC. The V and J genes are TRBV28 and TRBJ2-7; TRBD1 matches 7 bases. CDR1 is MDHEN and CDR2 is SYDVKM in the germline V gene. The V gene end was trimmed by 6 bases and the J gene end by 5 bases; junction bases not matched to a gene: 4. This CDR3 has 12 amino acids.

Concerning this clonotype itself: With a much larger clone just one base away, this may be a read error. This chain links TRBV10-3 with TRBJ2-1, with 8 bases aligning to TRBD1. Per germline, CDR1 ENHRY and CDR2 SYGVKD. Trimming removed 11 bases from V and 10 bases from J; junction bases left unmatched: 13. The CDR3 runs 13 residues. The CDR3, as DNA: TGTGCCGCCGCCGAGGACAGGGTTTACGAGCAGTTCTTC. Its protein product is CAAAEDRVYEQFF.

V is TRBV5-5 and J is TRBJ2-1, with D possibly being TRBD1 or TRBD2 (5 bases each). The end of the DNA is better explained by TRBJ2-7, so the J call may be wrong. Germline values: CDR1 SGHKS, CDR2 YYEKEE (reference sequence). This CDR3 is 14 amino acids long. CDR3 loop: CASSRRDDYNEQYF. In DNA form, the CDR3 reads TGTGCCAGCAGCAGACGGGACGACTACAATGAGCAGTACTTC.

J is TRBJ2-1 and V is TRBV20-1, with 14 bases fitting TRBD2. CDR3 length: 17 amino acids. The J segment lost 8 bases and the V segment lost 1 base, leaving 10 bases of the junction unmatched. Looked up from germline, CDR1 is DFQATT and CDR2 is SNEGSKA (reference sequence). In DNA form, the CDR3 reads TGCAGTGCTAGAGCCGTCGGGACTAGCGGGAGTTTGGATGAGCAGTTCTTC. It encodes CSARAVGTSGSLDEQFF.

The chain uses TRBV30 and TRBJ2-3; D is uncertain. CDR1 is GTSNPN and CDR2 is SVGIG in the germline V gene (reference sequence). Trimming removed 3 bases at V and 0 bases at J, with 7 bases between. The CDR3 has 13 amino acids. The CDR3 sequence is CAWRLTSTDTQYF. For the CDR3, the DNA is TGTGCCTGGAGGTTGACGAGCACAGATACGCAGTATTTT.

The V and J genes are TRBV29-1 and TRBJ2-5; the D gene could be TRBD1 or TRBD2 (6 bases each). The CDR3 is 14 residues long. V lost 8 bases and J 5 bases, leaving 21 bases between the germline ends. Germline CDR1 reads SQVTM; CDR2 reads ANQGSEA. The CDR3 DNA reads as TGCAGCCTCTCCCCGGGGGCAGGTGGGGAGACCCAGTACTTC. Its translation is CSLSPGAGGETQYF.